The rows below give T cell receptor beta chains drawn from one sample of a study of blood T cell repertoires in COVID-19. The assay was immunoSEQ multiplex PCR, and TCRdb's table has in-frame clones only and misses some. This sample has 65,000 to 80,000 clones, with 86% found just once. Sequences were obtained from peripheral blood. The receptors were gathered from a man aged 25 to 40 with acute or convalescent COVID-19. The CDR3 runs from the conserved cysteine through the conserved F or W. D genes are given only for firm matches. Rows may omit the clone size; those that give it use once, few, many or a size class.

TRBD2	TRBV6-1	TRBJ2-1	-	TGTGCCAGCAGTGAATTTCGACTAGCGAGCTACAATGAGCAGTTCTTC	CASSEFRLASYNEQFF
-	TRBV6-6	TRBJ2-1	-	TGTGCCAGCAGTTACTCAGAAGCAAACAATGAGCAGTTCTTC	CASSYSEANNEQFF
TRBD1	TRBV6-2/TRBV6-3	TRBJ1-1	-	TGTGCCAGCAGCGCCCCTGGCCGAGGGACAGGGGCTTTCTTT	CASSAPGRGTGAFF
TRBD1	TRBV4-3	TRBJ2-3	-	TGCGCCAGCAGCACGGACAGGGCAGATACGCAGTATTTT	CASSTDRADTQYF
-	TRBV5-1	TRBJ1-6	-	TGCGCCAGCAGCTGGGGACTAAACTCCTATAATTCACCCCTCCACTTT	CASSWGLNSYNSPLHF
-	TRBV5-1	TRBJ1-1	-	TGCGCCAGCAGCCCGGCGACAGGAACCATGAACACTGAAGCTTTCTTT	CASSPATGTMNTEAFF
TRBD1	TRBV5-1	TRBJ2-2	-	TGCGCCAGCAGCCCAGGAGACAGGGTGAACACCGGGGAGCTGTTTTTT	CASSPGDRVNTGELFF
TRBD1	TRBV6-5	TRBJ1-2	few	TGTGCCAGCGGACGACAGGGAAATGGCTACACCTTC	CASGRQGNGYTF
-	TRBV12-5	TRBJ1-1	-	TGTGCTAGTGGTGGAAGGGGTGAAGCTTTCTTT	CASGGRGEAFF
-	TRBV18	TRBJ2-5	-	TGTGCCAGCTCACCACCGAGTAAAGAGACCCAGTACTTC	CASSPPSKETQYF
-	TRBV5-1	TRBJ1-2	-	TGCGCCAGCAGCTCCAATTGGGGCGGTCCCTACACCTTC	CASSSNWGGPYTF
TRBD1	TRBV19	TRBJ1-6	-	TGTGCCAGTAGAAAGGGACAGAGCATTAATTCACCCCTCCACTTT	CASRKGQSINSPLHF
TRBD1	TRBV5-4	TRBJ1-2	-	TGTGCCAGCAGCCGGGACAGGGGATTATCCTATGGCTACACCTTC	CASSRDRGLSYGYTF
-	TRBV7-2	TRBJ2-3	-	TGTGCCAGCAGCTTAATGGGGGCAGCGGATACGCAGTATTTT	CASSLMGAADTQYF
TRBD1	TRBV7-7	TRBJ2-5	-	TGTGCTAGCAGCAAACGAACAGGGGCGGAGACCCAGTACTTC	CASSKRTGAETQYF
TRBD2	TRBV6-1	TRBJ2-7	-	TGTGCCAGCAGTGAGTTAGGGACTAGCGTGTACGAGCAGTACTTC	CASSELGTSVYEQYF
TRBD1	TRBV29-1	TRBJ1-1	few	TGCAGCTCCTCCTCCGGGACAGGGAGGGGGAGCACTGAAGCTTTCTTT	CSSSSGTGRGSTEAFF
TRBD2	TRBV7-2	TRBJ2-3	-	TGTGCCAGCAGCTTGCCCTTAACTAGCGGGTTCACAGATACGCAGTATTTT	CASSLPLTSGFTDTQYF
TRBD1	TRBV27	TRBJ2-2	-	TGTGCCAGCAGTCCCCGGGACAGCAACACCGGGGAGCTGTTTTTT	CASSPRDSNTGELFF
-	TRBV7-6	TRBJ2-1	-	TGTGCCAGCAGCTTCTCAGGGATTGAGGATGAGCAGTTCTTC	CASSFSGIEDEQFF
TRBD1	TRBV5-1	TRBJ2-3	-	TGCGCCAGCAGGCGGGACAGGGGTACGGATACGCAGTATTTT	CASRRDRGTDTQYF
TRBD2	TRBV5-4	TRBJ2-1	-	TGTGCCAGCAGCTTGGGACTAGCGGGTAATGAGCAGTTCTTC	CASSLGLAGNEQFF
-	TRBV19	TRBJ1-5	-	TGTGCCAGCTCACAGGGATTTAATCAGCCCCAGCATTTT	CASSQGFNQPQHF
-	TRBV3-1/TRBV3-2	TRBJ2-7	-	TGTGCCAGCAGCCAGCCAGGGATTGCACTTTACGAGCAGTACTTC	CASSQPGIALYEQYF
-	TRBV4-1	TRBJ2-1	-	TGCGCCAGCAGCCAAGAGTTGGCAGCGGTGCAGTTCTTC	CASSQELAAVQFF
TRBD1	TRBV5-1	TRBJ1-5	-	TGCGCCAGCAGCAGGGACAGTTCTTCTAATCAGCCCCAGCATTTT	CASSRDSSSNQPQHF
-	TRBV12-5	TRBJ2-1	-	TGTGCTAGTGCCAATGAGGGGGGGGGCCGATCTGAGCAGTTCTTC	CASANEGGGRSEQFF